This is a list of T cell receptor beta chains from one sample in a study of shared clonotypes between healthy human individuals. This table comes from immunoSEQ multiplex PCR, and its TCRdb copy is limited to in-frame clones, with some not included. The sample shows 1.6 million or so clones, over 95% of them seen only once. Sequencing was performed on naive CD4+ T cells sorted from blood. The receptors shown here come from a man between 25 and 39 years old in good health. Each CDR3 is given with its conserved first and last residue. The order of the fields is V gene, J gene, CDR3 protein.

V gene: TRBV2
J gene: TRBJ2-5
CDR3 protein: CASSEIRQETQYF

V gene: TRBV19
J gene: TRBJ2-7
CDR3 protein: CASSLIPRQRAYEQYF

V gene: TRBV29-1
J gene: TRBJ1-4
CDR3 protein: CSASGQDIQLFF

V gene: TRBV5-5
J gene: TRBJ2-7
CDR3 protein: CASSLASGRNYEQYF

V gene: TRBV10-2
J gene: TRBJ1-3
CDR3 protein: CASRGTATTGNTIYF

V gene: TRBV18
J gene: TRBJ2-1
CDR3 protein: CASSIAGNEQFF

V gene: TRBV5-1
J gene: TRBJ2-3
CDR3 protein: CASSFGTTQTGRRTDTQYF

V gene: TRBV19
J gene: TRBJ1-4
CDR3 protein: CASSIYPREGEKLFF

V gene: TRBV7-8
J gene: TRBJ2-1
CDR3 protein: CASSPLIVAGYGNEQFF

V gene: TRBV2
J gene: TRBJ2-5
CDR3 protein: CASSGGGREGIETQYF

V gene: TRBV6-5
J gene: TRBJ2-7
CDR3 protein: CASSYGGPISYEQYF

V gene: TRBV7-3
J gene: TRBJ2-1
CDR3 protein: CASSLGSWGAIRIF

V gene: TRBV11-2
J gene: TRBJ2-1
CDR3 protein: CASSSASRLVEFF

V gene: TRBV10-3
J gene: TRBJ2-1
CDR3 protein: CAAKRGTGTGDYNEQFF

V gene: TRBV18
J gene: TRBJ2-3
CDR3 protein: CASSPLRGLAGMDTQYF

V gene: TRBV12-5
J gene: TRBJ1-1
CDR3 protein: CASGPGRLNTEAFF

V gene: TRBV5-1
J gene: TRBJ2-6
CDR3 protein: CASTRGGTDLSGANVLTF

V gene: TRBV18
J gene: TRBJ2-3
CDR3 protein: CASSPREDTQYF

V gene: TRBV28
J gene: TRBJ2-1
CDR3 protein: CASSLTANNEQFF

V gene: TRBV28
J gene: TRBJ2-7
CDR3 protein: CASNERESSYEQYF

V gene: TRBV7-9
J gene: TRBJ2-5
CDR3 protein: CASRRYLGTQYF

V gene: TRBV7-6
J gene: TRBJ2-2
CDR3 protein: CASSLKTRGPGELFF

V gene: TRBV2
J gene: TRBJ1-4
CDR3 protein: CASSDLGGPGEKLFF

V gene: TRBV9
J gene: TRBJ2-1
CDR3 protein: CASSHSGRITNEQFF

V gene: TRBV7-2
J gene: TRBJ2-3
CDR3 protein: CASSLVGTSETDTQYF

V gene: TRBV5-6
J gene: TRBJ1-1
CDR3 protein: CASSFFGASLNTEAFF

V gene: TRBV7-2
J gene: TRBJ2-3
CDR3 protein: CASSLAGGFSADTQYF

V gene: TRBV11-3
J gene: TRBJ2-3
CDR3 protein: CASSSRALRDTQYF

V gene: TRBV28
J gene: TRBJ1-4
CDR3 protein: CASSLARGGGMNEKLFF